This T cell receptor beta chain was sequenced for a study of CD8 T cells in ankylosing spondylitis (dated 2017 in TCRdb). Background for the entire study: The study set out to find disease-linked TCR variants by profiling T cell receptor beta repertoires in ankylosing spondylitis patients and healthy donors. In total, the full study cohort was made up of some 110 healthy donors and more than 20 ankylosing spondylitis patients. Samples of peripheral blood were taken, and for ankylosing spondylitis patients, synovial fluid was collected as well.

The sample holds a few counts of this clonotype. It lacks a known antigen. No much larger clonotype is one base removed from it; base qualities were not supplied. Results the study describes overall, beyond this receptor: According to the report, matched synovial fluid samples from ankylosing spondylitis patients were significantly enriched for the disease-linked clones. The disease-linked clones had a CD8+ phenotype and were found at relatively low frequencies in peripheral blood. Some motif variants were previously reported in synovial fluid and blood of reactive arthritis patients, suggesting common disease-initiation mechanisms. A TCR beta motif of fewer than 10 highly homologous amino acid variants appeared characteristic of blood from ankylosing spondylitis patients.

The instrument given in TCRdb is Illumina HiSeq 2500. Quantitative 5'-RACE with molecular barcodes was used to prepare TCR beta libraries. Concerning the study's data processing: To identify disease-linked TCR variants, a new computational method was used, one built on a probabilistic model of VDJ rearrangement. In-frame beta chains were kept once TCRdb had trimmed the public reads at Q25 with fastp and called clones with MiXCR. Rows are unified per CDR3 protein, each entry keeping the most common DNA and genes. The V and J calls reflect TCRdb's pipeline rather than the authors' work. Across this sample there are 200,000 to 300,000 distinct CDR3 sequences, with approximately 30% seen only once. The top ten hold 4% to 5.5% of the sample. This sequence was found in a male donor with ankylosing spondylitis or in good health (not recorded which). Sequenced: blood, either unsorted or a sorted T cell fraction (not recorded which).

The bases are TGTGCCAGCAGCCCGACGGACTCTGGAAACACCATATATTTT. This codes for CASSPTDSGNTIYF. The rearranged chain carries TRBV5-6 and TRBJ1-3, with the D gene call left open. The germline V gene supplies CDR1 SGHDT and CDR2 YYEEEE. V drops 4 bases and J drops 0 bases, leaving 8 bases in between. The CDR3 numbers 14 residues from cysteine through phenylalanine. Only CDR3 DNA is held: 42 bases, read in frame from base 1.